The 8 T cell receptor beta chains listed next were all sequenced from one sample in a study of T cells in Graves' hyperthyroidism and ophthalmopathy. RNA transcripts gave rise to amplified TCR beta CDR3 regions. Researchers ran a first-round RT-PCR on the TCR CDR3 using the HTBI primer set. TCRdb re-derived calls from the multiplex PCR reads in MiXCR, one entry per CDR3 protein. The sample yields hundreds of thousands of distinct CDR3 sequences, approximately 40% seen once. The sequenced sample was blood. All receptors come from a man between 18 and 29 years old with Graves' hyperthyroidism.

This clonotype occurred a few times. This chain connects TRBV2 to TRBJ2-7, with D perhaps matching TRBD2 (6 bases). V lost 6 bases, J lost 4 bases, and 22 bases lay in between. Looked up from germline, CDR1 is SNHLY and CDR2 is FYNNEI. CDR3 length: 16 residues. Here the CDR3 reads CASSYARDSRNYEQYF. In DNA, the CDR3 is TGTGCCAGCAGCTATGCCCGGGACTCGAGGAATTACGAGCAGTACTTC.

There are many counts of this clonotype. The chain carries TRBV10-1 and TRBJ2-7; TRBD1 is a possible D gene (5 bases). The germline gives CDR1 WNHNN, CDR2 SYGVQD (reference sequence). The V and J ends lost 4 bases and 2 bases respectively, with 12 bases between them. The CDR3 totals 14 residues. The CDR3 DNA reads TGCGCCAGCAGTGGGACGACAGCGCCCTACGAGCAGTACTTC. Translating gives CASSGTTAPYEQYF.

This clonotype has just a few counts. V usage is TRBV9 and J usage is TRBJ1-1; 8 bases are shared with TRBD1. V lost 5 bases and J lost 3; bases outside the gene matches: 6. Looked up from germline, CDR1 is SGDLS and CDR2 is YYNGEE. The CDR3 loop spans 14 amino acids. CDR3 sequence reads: CASSQGARDTEAFF. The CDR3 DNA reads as TGTGCCAGCAGTCAGGGGGCGCGGGACACTGAAGCTTTCTTT.

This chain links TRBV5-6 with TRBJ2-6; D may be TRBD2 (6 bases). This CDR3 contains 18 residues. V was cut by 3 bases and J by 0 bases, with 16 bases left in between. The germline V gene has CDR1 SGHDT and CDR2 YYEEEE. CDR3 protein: CASSSFGLSGSGANVLTF. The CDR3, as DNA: TGTGCCAGCAGCTCATTCGGCCTTAGCGGCTCTGGGGCCAACGTCCTGACTTTC.

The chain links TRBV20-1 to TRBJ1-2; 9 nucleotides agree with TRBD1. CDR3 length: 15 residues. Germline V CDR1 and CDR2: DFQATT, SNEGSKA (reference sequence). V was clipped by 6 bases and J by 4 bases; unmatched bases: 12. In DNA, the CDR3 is TGCAGTGCCAAACCCGGGACAGGGCGCGGCTATGGCTACACCTTC. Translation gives CSAKPGTGRGYGYTF.

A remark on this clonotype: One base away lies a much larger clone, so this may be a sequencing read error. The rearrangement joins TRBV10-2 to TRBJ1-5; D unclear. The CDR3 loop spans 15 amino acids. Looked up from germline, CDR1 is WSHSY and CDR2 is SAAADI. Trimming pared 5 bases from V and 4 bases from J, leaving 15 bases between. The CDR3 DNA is TGCGCCAGCAGTCTCATTGGACCGAGTAATCAGCCCCAGCATTTT. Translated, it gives CASSLIGPSNQPQHF.

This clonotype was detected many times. The CDR3 loop reads CASSGDRGSGANVLTF. Here the CDR3 DNA reads TGTGCCAGCAGCGGGGACAGGGGCTCTGGGGCCAACGTCCTGACTTTC. This chain uses TRBV2 with TRBJ2-6; TRBD1 agrees at 10 bases. CDR3 length equals 16 residues. Unmatched junction bases numbered 2, after V lost 6 bases and J lost 0 bases. Per germline, CDR1 SNHLY and CDR2 FYNNEI.

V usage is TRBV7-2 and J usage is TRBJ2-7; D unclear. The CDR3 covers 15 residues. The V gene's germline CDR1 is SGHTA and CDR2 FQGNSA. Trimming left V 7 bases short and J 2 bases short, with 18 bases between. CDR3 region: CASTRDSYRAYEQYF. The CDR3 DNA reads TGTGCCAGCACCCGCGACTCTTACAGAGCCTACGAGCAGTACTTC.